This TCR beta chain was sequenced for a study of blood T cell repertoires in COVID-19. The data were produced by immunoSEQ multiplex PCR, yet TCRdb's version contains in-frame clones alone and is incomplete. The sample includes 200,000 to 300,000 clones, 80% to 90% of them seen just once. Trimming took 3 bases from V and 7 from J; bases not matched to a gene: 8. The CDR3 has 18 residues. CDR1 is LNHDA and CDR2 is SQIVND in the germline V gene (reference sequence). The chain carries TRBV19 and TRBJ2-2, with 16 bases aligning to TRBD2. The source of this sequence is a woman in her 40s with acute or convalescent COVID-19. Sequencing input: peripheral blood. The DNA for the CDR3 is TGTGCCAGTAGTATCCATGGGACTAGCGGGGGGGCGAGCGGGGAGCTGTTTTTT. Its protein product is CASSIHGTSGGASGELFF. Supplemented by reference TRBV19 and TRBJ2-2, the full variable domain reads DGGITQSPKYLFRKEGQNVTLSCEQNLNHDAMYWYRQDPGQGLRLIYYSQIVNDFQKGDIAEGYSVSREKKESFPLTVTSAQKNPTAFYLCASSIHGTSGGASGELFFGEGSRLTVL.